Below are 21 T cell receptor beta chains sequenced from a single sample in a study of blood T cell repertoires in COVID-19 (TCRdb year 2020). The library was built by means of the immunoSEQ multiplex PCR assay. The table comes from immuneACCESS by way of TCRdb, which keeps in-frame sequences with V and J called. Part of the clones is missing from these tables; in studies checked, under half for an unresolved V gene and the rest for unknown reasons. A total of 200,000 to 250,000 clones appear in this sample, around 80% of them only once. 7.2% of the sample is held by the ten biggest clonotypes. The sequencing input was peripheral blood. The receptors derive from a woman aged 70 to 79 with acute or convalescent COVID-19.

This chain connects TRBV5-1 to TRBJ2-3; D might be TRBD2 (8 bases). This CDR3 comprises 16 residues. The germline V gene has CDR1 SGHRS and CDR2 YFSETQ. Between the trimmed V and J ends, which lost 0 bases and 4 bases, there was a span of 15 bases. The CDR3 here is CASSLDGTAGADTQYF. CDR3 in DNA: TGCGCCAGCAGCTTGGATGGGACAGCGGGGGCAGATACGCAGTATTTT.

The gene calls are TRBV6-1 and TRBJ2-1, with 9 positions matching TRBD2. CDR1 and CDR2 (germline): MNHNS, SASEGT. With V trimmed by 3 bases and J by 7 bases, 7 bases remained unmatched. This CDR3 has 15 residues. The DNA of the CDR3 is TGTGCCAGCAGTGAGACGGTTCTAGCGGGGAATGAGCAGTTCTTC. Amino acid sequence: CASSETVLAGNEQFF.

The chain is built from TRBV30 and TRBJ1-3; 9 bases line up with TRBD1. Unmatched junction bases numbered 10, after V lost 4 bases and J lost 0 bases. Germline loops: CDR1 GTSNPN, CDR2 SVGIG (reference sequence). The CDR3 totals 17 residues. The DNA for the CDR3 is TGTGCCTGGAACCCTCTTGGACAGGGGTACTCTGGAAACACCATATATTTT. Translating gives CAWNPLGQGYSGNTIYF.

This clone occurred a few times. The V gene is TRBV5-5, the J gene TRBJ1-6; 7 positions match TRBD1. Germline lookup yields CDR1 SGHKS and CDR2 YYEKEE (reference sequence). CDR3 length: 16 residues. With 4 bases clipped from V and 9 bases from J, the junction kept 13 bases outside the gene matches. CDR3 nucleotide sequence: TGTGCCAGCAGCCATGACAGGGAGGTTGGTGGTTCACCCCTCCACTTT. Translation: CASSHDREVGGSPLHF.

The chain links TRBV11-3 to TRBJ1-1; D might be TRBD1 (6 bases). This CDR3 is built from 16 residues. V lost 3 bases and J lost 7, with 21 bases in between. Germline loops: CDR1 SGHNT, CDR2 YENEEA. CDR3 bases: TGTGCCAGCAGCTTGAGCTCGGGACATGGGTCGGTTGAAGCTTTCTTT. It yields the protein CASSLSSGHGSVEAFF.

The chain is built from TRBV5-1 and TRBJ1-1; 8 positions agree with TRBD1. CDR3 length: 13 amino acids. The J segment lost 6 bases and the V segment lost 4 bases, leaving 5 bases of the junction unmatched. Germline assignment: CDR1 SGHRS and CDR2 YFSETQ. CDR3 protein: CASSIGTGAEAFF. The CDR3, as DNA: TGCGCCAGCAGCATTGGGACAGGCGCTGAAGCTTTCTTT.

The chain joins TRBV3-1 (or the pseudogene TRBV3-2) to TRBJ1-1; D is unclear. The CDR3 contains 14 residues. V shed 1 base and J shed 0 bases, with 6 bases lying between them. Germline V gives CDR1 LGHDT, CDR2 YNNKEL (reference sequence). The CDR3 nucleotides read TGTGCCAGCAGCCAAGCTTTCGTGAACACTGAAGCTTTCTTT. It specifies CASSQAFVNTEAFF.

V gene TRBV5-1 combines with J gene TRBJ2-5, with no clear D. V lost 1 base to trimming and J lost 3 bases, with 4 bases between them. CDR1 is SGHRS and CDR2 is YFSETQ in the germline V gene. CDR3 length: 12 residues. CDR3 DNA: TGCGCCAGCAGCTTGACAGAAGAGACCCAGTACTTC. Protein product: CASSLTEETQYF.

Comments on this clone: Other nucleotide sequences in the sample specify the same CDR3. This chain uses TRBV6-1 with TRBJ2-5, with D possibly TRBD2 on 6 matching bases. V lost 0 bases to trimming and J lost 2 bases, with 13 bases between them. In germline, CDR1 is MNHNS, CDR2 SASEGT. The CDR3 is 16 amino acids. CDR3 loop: CASSEARYGGQETQYF. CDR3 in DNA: TGTGCCAGCAGTGAAGCGCGGTATGGGGGGCAAGAGACCCAGTACTTC.

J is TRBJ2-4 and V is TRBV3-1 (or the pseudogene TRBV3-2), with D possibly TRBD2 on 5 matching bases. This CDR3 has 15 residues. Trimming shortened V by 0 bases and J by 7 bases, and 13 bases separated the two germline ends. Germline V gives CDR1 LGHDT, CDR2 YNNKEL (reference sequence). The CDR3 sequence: CASSQDCRLANIQYF. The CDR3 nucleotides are TGTGCCAGCAGCCAAGATTGTAGGTTAGCGAACATTCAGTACTTC.

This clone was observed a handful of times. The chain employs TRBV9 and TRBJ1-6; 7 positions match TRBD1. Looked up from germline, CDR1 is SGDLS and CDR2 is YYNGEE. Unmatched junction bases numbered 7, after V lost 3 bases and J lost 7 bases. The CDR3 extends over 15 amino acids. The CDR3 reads CASSGTPGGNSPLHF. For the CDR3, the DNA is TGTGCCAGCAGCGGAACTCCAGGGGGAAATTCACCCCTCCACTTT.

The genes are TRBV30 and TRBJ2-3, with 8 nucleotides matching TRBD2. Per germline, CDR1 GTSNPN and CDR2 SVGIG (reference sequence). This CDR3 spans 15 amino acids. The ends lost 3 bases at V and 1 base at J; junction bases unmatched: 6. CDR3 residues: CAWSRPGGGTDTQYF. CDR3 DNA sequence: TGTGCCTGGAGCAGACCCGGGGGGGGCACAGATACGCAGTATTTT.

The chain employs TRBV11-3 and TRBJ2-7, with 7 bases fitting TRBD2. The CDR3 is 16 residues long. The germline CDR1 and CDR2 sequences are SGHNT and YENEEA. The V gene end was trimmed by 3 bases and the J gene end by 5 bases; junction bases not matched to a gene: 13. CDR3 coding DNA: TGTGCCAGCAGCTTCCCCCAAGGGGAGGGGAAGAACGAGCAGTACTTC. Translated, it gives CASSFPQGEGKNEQYF.

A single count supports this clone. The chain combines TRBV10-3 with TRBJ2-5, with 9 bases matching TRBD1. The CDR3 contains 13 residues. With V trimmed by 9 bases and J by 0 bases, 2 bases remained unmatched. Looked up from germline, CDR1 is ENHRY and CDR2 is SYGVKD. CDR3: CAIRDRDQETQYF. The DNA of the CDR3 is TGTGCCATTCGGGACAGGGACCAAGAGACCCAGTACTTC.

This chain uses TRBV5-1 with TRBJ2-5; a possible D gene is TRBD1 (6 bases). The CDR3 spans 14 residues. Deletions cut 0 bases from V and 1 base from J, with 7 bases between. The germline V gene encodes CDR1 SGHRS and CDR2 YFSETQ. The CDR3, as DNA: TGCGCCAGCAGCTTGGGGGGGCCCCAAGAGACCCAGTACTTC. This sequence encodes CASSLGGPQETQYF.

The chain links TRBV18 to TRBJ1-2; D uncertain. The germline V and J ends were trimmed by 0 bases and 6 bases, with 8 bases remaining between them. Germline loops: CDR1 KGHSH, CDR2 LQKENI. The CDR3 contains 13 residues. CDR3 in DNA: TGTGCCAGCTCACCACCGGGAGAAAATGGCTACACCTTC. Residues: CASSPPGENGYTF.

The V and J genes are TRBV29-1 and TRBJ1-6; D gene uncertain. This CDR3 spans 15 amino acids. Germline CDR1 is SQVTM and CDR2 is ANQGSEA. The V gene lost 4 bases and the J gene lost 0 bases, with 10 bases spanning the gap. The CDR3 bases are TGCAGCGTTGCCGCAGGACTCTCCTATAATTCACCCCTCCACTTT. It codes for CSVAAGLSYNSPLHF.

CDR3 sequence reads: CASSKGQGSSGANVLTF. In DNA form, the CDR3 reads TGTGCCAGCAGCAAGGGGCAGGGAAGCTCTGGGGCCAACGTCCTGACTTTC. The chain employs TRBV9 and TRBJ2-6; D perhaps matches TRBD1 (5 bases). The V end lost 4 bases, the J end lost 0 bases, and 14 bases lay between the germline ends. The CDR3 covers 17 residues. From germline, CDR1 is SGDLS and CDR2 YYNGEE. Full variable domain (missing parts from reference TRBV9 and TRBJ2-6): DSGVTQTPKHLITATGQRVTLRCSPRSGDLSVYWYQQSLDQGLQFLIQYYNGEERAKGNILERFSAQQFPDLHSELNLSSLELGDSALYFCASSKGQGSSGANVLTFGAGSRLTVL.

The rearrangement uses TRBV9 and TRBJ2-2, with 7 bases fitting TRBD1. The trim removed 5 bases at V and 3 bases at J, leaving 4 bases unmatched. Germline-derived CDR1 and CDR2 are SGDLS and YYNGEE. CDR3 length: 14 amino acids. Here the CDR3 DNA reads TGTGCCAGCAGACGGGACAGATACACCGGGGAGCTGTTTTTT. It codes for CASRRDRYTGELFF.

CDR3 nucleotides: TGTGCCAGCACGAGGGCGGGGGGCATATTTTACGAGCAGTACTTC. Translating gives CASTRAGGIFYEQYF. V gene TRBV5-6 combines with J gene TRBJ2-7; 8 nucleotides line up with TRBD2. This CDR3 region has 15 residues. CDR1 and CDR2 (germline): SGHDT, YYEEEE. The J segment lost 4 bases and the V segment lost 6 bases, leaving 12 bases of the junction unmatched.

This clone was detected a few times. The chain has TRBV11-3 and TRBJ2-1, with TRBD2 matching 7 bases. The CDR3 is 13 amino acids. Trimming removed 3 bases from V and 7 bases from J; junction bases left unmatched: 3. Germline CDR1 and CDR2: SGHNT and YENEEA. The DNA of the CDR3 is TGTGCCAGCAGCTTGACTAGCATAAATGAGCAGTTCTTC. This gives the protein CASSLTSINEQFF. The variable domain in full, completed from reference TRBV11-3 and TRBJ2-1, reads EAGVVQSPRYKIIEKKQPVAFWCNPISGHNTLYWYLQNLGQGPELLIRYENEEAVDDSQLPKDRFSAERLKGVDSTLKIQPAELGDSAVYLCASSLTSINEQFFGPGTRLTVL.